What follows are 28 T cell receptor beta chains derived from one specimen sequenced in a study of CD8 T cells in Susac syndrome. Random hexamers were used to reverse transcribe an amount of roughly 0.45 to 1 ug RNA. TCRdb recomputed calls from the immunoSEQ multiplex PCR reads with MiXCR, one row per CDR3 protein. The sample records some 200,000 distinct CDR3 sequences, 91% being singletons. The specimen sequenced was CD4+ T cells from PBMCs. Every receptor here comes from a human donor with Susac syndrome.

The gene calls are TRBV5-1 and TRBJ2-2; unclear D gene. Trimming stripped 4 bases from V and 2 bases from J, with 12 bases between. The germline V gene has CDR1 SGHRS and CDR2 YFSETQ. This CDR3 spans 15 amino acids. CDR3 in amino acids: CASSRLSDNTGELFF. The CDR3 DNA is TGCGCCAGCAGCCGCCTCTCGGACAACACCGGGGAGCTGTTTTTT.

CDR3 sequence reads: CASSQFTGGNQPQHF. As DNA, the CDR3 is TGTGCCAGCAGCCAATTCACAGGGGGCAATCAGCCCCAGCATTTT. V is TRBV2 and J is TRBJ1-5; TRBD1 aligns across 7 bases. The CDR3 is 15 residues long. Losses at the gene ends were 6 bases for V and 2 bases for J; bases not matched to a gene: 7. Germline lookup yields CDR1 SNHLY and CDR2 FYNNEI.

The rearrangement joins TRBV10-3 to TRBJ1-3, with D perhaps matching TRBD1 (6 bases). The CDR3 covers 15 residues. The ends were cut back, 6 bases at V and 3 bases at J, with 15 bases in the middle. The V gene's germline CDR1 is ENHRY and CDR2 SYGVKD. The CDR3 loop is CAISDSGTSGNTIYF. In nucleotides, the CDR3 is TGTGCCATCAGCGATTCCGGGACAAGTGGAAACACCATATATTTT.

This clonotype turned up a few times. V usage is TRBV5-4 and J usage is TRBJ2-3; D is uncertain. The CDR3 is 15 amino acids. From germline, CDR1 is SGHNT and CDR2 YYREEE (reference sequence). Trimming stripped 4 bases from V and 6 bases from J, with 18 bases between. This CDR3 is CASSRSGAARDTQYF. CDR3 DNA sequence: TGTGCCAGCAGCCGTTCCGGCGCCGCCAGGGATACGCAGTATTTT.

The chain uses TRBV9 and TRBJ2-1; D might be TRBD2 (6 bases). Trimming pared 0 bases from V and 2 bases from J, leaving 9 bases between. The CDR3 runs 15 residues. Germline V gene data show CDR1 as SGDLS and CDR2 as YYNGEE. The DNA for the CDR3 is TGTGCCAGCAGCGTAGGGGCGGGGACCTACAATGAGCAGTTCTTC. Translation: CASSVGAGTYNEQFF. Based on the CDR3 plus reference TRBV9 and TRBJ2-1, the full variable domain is DSGVTQTPKHLITATGQRVTLRCSPRSGDLSVYWYQQSLDQGLQFLIQYYNGEERAKGNILERFSAQQFPDLHSELNLSSLELGDSALYFCASSVGAGTYNEQFFGPGTRLTVL.

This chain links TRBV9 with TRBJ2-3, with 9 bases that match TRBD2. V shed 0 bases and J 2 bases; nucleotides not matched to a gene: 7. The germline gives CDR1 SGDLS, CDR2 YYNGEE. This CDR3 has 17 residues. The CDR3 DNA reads TGTGCCAGCAGCGTAGGGCAAGCGGGGGGACCCACAGATACGCAGTATTTT. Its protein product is CASSVGQAGGPTDTQYF. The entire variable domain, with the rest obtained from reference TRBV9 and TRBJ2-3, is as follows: DSGVTQTPKHLITATGQRVTLRCSPRSGDLSVYWYQQSLDQGLQFLIQYYNGEERAKGNILERFSAQQFPDLHSELNLSSLELGDSALYFCASSVGQAGGPTDTQYFGPGTRLTVL.

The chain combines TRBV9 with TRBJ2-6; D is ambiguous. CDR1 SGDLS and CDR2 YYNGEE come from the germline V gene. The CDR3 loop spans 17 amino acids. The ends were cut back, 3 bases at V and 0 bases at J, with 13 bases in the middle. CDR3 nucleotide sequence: TGTGCCAGCAGCGACAATACGAGCCGCTCTGGGGCCAACGTCCTGACTTTC. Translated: CASSDNTSRSGANVLTF.

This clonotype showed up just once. The CDR3: CASSLSGLEWEQFF. For the CDR3, the DNA is TGTGCCAGCAGCTTATCAGGGCTGGAATGGGAGCAGTTCTTC. V gene TRBV11-2 combines with J gene TRBJ2-1; maybe TRBD1 (5 bases). Trimming stripped 2 bases from V and 10 bases from J, with 15 bases between. The CDR3 contains 14 residues. CDR1 is SGHAT and CDR2 is FQNNGV in the germline V gene.

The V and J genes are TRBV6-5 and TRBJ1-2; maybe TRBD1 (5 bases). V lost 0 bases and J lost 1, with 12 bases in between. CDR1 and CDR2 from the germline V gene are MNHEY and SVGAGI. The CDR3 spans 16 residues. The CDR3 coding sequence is TGTGCCAGCAGTTACTCAGGGTGGGGGAGTAACTATGGCTACACCTTC. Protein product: CASSYSGWGSNYGYTF.

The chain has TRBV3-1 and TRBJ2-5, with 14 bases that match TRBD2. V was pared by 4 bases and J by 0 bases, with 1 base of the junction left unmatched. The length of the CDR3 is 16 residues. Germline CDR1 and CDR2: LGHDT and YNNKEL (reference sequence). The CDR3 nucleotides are TGTGCCAGCAGCCGGACTAGCGGGAGGAACCAAGAGACCCAGTACTTC. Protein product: CASSRTSGRNQETQYF.

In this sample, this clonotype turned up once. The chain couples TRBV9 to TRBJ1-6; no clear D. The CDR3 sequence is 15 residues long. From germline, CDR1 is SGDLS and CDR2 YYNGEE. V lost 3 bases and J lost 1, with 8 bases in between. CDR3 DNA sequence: TGTGCCAGCAGCGGAGACATATCCTATAATTCACCCCTCCACTTT. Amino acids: CASSGDISYNSPLHF.

The CDR3 sequence is CASKRVQAKNIQYF. As DNA, the CDR3 is TGTGCCAGCAAAAGAGTACAAGCCAAAAACATTCAGTACTTC. The chain combines TRBV28 with TRBJ2-4; D unclear. V lost 7 bases and J lost 0, with 10 bases in between. The CDR3 sequence is 14 residues long. CDR1 is MDHEN and CDR2 is SYDVKM in the germline V gene.

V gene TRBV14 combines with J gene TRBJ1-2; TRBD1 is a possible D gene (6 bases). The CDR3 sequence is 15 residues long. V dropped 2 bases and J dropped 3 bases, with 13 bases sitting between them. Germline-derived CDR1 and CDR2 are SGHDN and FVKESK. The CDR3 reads CASSQKRGLDYGYTF. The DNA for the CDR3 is TGTGCCAGCAGCCAAAAGAGGGGGTTAGACTATGGCTACACCTTC.

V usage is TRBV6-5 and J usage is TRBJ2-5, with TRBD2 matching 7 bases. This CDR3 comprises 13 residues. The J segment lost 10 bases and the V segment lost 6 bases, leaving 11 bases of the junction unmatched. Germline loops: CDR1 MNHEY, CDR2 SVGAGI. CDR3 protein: CASSPPNERGQYF. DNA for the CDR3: TGTGCCAGCAGCCCACCGAACGAGCGGGGCCAGTACTTC.

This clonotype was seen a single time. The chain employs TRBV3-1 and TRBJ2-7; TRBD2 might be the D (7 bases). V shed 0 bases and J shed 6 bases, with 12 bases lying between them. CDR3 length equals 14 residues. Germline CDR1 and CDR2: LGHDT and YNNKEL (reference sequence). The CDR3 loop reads CASSQEQGGSEQYF. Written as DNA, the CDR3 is TGTGCCAGCAGCCAAGAACAGGGAGGGAGCGAGCAGTACTTC.

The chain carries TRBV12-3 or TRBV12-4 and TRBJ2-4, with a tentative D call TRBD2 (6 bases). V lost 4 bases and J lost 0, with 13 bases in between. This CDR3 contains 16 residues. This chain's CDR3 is CASSSGTPLAKNIQYF. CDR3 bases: TGTGCCAGCAGTTCCGGGACTCCCTTAGCCAAAAACATTCAGTACTTC.

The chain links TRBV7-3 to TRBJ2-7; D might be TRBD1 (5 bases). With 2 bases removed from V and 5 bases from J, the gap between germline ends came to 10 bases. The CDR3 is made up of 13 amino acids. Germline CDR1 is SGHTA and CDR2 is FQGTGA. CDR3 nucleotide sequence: TGTGCCAGCAGCTTAGGCAGGGTCAACGAGCAGTACTTC. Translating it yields CASSLGRVNEQYF.

The CDR3 DNA reads TGCGCCAGCAGCTTGGACAACCCACCTAATGAGCAGTTCTTC. Its translation is CASSLDNPPNEQFF. The genes are TRBV5-1 and TRBJ2-1; D remains unclear. The ends were cut back, 0 bases at V and 7 bases at J, with 11 bases in the middle. Germline V gene data show CDR1 as SGHRS and CDR2 as YFSETQ. The CDR3 is 14 amino acids.

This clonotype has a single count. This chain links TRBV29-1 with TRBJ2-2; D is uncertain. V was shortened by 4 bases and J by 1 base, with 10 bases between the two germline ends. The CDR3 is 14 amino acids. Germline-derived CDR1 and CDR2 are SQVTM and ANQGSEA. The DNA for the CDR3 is TGCAGCGTTGTCGTGTTAGAGAACACCGGGGAGCTGTTTTTT. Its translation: CSVVVLENTGELFF.

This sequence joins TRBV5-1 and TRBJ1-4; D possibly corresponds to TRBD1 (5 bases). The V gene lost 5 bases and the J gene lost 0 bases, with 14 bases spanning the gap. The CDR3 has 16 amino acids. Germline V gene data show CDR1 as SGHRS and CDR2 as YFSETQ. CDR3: CASSDGAGATNEKLFF. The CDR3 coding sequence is TGCGCCAGCAGTGACGGAGCGGGGGCAACTAATGAAAAACTGTTTTTT.

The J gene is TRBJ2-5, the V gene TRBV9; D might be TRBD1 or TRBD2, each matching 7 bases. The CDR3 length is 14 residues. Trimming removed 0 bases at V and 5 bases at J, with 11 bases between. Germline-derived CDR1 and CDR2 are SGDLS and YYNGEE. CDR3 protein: CASSVGQGGETQYF. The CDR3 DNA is TGTGCCAGCAGCGTAGGACAGGGAGGGGAGACCCAGTACTTC.

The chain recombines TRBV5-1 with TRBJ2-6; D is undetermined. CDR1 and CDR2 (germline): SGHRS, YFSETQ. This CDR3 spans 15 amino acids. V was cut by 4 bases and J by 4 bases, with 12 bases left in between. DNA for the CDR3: TGCGCCAGCAGCCAAACAGTCGCGGGGGCCAACGTCCTGACTTTC. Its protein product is CASSQTVAGANVLTF.

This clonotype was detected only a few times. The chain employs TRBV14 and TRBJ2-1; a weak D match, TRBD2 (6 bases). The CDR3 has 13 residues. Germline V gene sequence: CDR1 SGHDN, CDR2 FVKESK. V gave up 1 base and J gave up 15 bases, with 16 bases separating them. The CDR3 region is CASSQGGGRQGFF. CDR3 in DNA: TGTGCCAGCAGCCAAGGAGGAGGGAGGCAGGGGTTCTTC.

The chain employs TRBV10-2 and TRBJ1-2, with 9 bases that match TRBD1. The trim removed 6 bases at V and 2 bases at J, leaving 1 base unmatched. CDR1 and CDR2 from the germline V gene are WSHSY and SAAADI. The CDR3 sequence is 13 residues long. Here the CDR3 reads CASRGTGNYGYTF. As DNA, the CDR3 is TGCGCCAGCAGGGGGACAGGGAACTATGGCTACACCTTC.

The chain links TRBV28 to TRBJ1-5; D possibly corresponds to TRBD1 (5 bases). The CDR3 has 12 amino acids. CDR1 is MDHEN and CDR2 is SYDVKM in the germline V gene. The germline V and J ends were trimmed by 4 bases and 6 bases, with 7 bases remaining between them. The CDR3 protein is CASSSTGQPQHF. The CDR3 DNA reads TGTGCCAGCAGTTCCACAGGTCAGCCCCAGCATTTT.

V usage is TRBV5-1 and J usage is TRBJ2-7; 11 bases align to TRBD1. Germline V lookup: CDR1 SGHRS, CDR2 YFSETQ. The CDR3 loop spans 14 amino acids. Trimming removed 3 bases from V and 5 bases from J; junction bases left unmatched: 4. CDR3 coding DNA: TGCGCCAGCAGCTCCGGGACAGGGGGGAACGAGCAGTACTTC. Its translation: CASSSGTGGNEQYF.

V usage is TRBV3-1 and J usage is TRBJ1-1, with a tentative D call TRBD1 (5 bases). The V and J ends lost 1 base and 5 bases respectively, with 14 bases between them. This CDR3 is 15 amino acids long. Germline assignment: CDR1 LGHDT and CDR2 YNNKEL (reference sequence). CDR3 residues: CASSQGWQGETEAFF. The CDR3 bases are TGTGCCAGCAGCCAAGGGTGGCAGGGTGAGACTGAAGCTTTCTTT.

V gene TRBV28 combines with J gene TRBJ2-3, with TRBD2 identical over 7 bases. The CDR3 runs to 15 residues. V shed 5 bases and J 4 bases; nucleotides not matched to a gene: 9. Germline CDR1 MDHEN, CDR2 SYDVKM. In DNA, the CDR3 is TGTGCCAGCAGTGAGGAACTAGCGTCCCCAGATACGCAGTATTTT. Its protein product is CASSEELASPDTQYF.